This TCR beta chain was documented in a study of OX40 agonist ivuxolimab in advanced cancers. For the study at large: The dose-escalation group included hepatocellular carcinoma, melanoma, renal cell carcinoma and head and neck cancer. Age averaged about 60 years (range roughly 23 to 80), and 82.7% were male.

Using immunoSEQ multiplex PCR, the repertoire was profiled, and TCRdb retains in-frame clones only, with some absent. The sample holds about 110,000 clones, less than 95% seen once. This TCR derives from an adult with an advanced solid tumor such as melanoma, head and neck, liver or kidney cancer. The sample in question was CD4+ or CD8+ T cells sorted from blood, obtained in a trial of the OX40 agonist ivuxolimab.

For the CDR3, the DNA is TGTGCCAGCAGCTCTTGGGGGGACTCTGGGGCCAACGTCCTGACTTTC. As protein: CASSSWGDSGANVLTF. The genes are TRBV7-3 and TRBJ2-6; possible D gene TRBD2, 6 bases. Trimming pared 4 bases from V and 0 bases from J, leaving 10 bases between. The CDR3 consists of 16 residues. Germline CDR1 and CDR2: SGHTA and FQGTGA.